These T cell receptor beta chains were read from a single sample in a study of blood T cells in healthy people across ages. MiXCR, applied by TCRdb to the 5' RACE reads, yields one record per CDR3 protein. The table lists roughly 730,000 distinct CDR3 sequences, roughly three fifths of them singletons, with 25% to 30% in the top ten. The sequenced sample consisted of blood. The receptors come from a man aged 35 to 55 in good health. Both conserved end residues are part of each CDR3. Each record gives: J gene, D gene, V gene, clone size, CDR3 protein, CDR3 DNA. D genes are given only for firm matches. Clone size, where shown, is once, few, many, or a class for clones that have expanded.

>TRBJ2-7|NA|TRBV5-4|NA
CASSLVGRLSYEQYF
TGTGCCAGCAGCTTGGTTGGGCGGCTGTCCTACGAGCAGTACTTC
>TRBJ1-2|TRBD1|TRBV5-4|NA
CASSEGQGDRGYTF
TGTGCCAGCAGCGAGGGACAGGGGGATCGAGGCTACACCTTC
>TRBJ2-1|TRBD2|TRBV7-2|NA
CASSARTSGRYNEQFF
TGTGCCAGCAGCGCCCGGACTAGCGGAAGGTACAATGAGCAGTTCTTC
>TRBJ2-3|TRBD2|TRBV20-1|NA
CSATSGRTDTQYF
TGCAGTGCTACTAGCGGGAGAACAGATACGCAGTATTTT
>TRBJ2-3|TRBD1|TRBV6-4|NA
CASSDGPTGGDTQYF
TGTGCCAGCAGTGACGGGCCGACAGGGGGAGATACGCAGTATTTT
>TRBJ2-3|NA|TRBV9|NA
CASSVGQRAAYVDTQYF
TGTGCCAGCAGCGTAGGTCAAAGGGCCGCCTACGTTGATACGCAGTATTTT
>TRBJ2-3|TRBD2|TRBV20-1|NA
CSARPPGGPSTDTQYF
TGCAGTGCTAGACCCCCGGGGGGGCCTTCCACAGATACGCAGTATTTT
>TRBJ2-1|NA|TRBV6-1|few
CASSSLHNEQFF
TGTGCCAGCAGCTCCCTCCACAATGAGCAGTTCTTC
>TRBJ2-1|NA|TRBV12-3/TRBV12-4|NA
CASSPPAGSSYNEQFF
TGTGCCAGCAGTCCCCCCGCGGGGAGCTCCTACAATGAGCAGTTCTTC
>TRBJ2-7|TRBD1|TRBV9|few
CASSVGDRVFSYEQYF
TGTGCCAGCAGCGTAGGGGACAGGGTCTTTTCCTACGAGCAGTACTTC
>TRBJ2-4|NA|TRBV6-5|few
CATGQNIQYF
TGTGCCACTGGACAAAACATTCAGTACTTC
>TRBJ2-6|NA|TRBV2|NA
CASMPSGATSGANVLTF
TGTGCCAGCATGCCCTCGGGGGCTACCTCTGGGGCCAACGTCCTGACTTTC
>TRBJ2-7|TRBD2|TRBV14|NA
CASNQVDGRNPYEQYF
TGTGCCAGCAACCAAGTTGACGGGAGGAACCCCTACGAGCAGTACTTC
>TRBJ2-7|NA|TRBV20-1|NA
CSAFPRVGNGSYEQYF
TGCAGTGCTTTTCCACGGGTGGGTAACGGGTCCTACGAGCAGTACTTC
>TRBJ1-1|TRBD1|TRBV6-2/TRBV6-3|NA
CASSYSSSGTGIHEAFF
TGTGCCAGCAGTTACTCTTCGTCCGGGACAGGGATACATGAAGCTTTCTTT
>TRBJ2-7|NA|TRBV20-1|NA
CSARADGTLYEQYF
TGCAGTGCTAGAGCGGACGGGACCCTCTACGAGCAGTACTTC
>TRBJ2-5|NA|TRBV7-9|NA
CASSWIAPKETQYF
TGTGCCAGCAGCTGGATAGCGCCGAAAGAGACCCAGTACTTC
>TRBJ2-1|NA|TRBV5-1|NA
CASSLARLAYNEQFF
TGCGCCAGCAGCTTGGCGAGGCTAGCGTACAATGAGCAGTTCTTC
>TRBJ2-7|TRBD2|TRBV25-1|few
CASSRLAGGNEQYF
TGTGCCAGCTCCCGACTAGCGGGGGGGAATGAGCAGTACTTC
>TRBJ2-3|TRBD2|TRBV7-2|few
CASTLAGATDTQYF
TGTGCCAGCACCCTAGCGGGGGCCACAGATACGCAGTATTTT
>TRBJ2-3|NA|TRBV7-9|NA
CASRPTGTRDTDTQYF
TGTGCCAGCAGACCAACCGGGACAAGGGACACAGATACGCAGTATTTT
>TRBJ1-6|TRBD1|TRBV4-2|NA
CASSPDSGGPNSPLHF
TGTGCCAGCAGCCCGGATTCAGGGGGCCCTAATTCACCCCTCCACTTT
>TRBJ2-7|NA|TRBV7-2|NA
CASSSPFDEQYF
TGTGCCAGCAGCTCCCCTTTTGACGAGCAGTACTTC
>TRBJ2-3|NA|TRBV27|NA
CASRYRASDTQYF
TGTGCCAGCAGGTACCGGGCCAGCGATACGCAGTATTTT
>TRBJ1-2|NA|TRBV20-1|NA
CSADRGTLSYGYTF
TGCAGTGCTGATAGGGGAACCTTAAGCTATGGCTACACCTTC
>TRBJ2-5|TRBD2|TRBV5-1|NA
CASSLAVVKTGTSGPQETQYF
TGCGCCAGCAGCTTGGCGGTCGTTAAGACCGGGACTAGCGGGCCACAAGAGACCCAGTACTTC
>TRBJ1-6|NA|TRBV6-5|few
CASSNRQSSLSPLHF
TGTGCCAGCAGTAACCGACAGTCGTCGCTTTCACCCCTCCACTTT
>TRBJ1-5|NA|TRBV10-3|NA
CAISADSGNRPQHF
TGTGCCATCAGTGCAGACAGCGGGAATCGGCCCCAGCATTTT
>TRBJ1-2|NA|TRBV20-1|NA
CSASSSNYGYTF
TGCAGTGCTAGCTCCTCTAACTATGGCTACACCTTC
>TRBJ2-5|TRBD2|TRBV10-3|few
CAISPTSEQETQYF
TGTGCCATCAGCCCTACTAGCGAGCAAGAGACCCAGTACTTC
>TRBJ2-5|TRBD2|TRBV7-9|NA
CASSFDTLTSGSRGETQYF
TGTGCCAGCAGCTTCGACACTTTGACTAGCGGGTCGAGGGGGGAGACCCAGTACTTC
>TRBJ1-5|NA|TRBV6-2/TRBV6-3|NA
CASSSSGLRQPQHF
TGTGCCAGCAGTTCATCAGGGTTGCGTCAGCCCCAGCATTTT
>TRBJ2-3|NA|TRBV3-1|few
CASSQDLLAADTQYF
TGTGCCAGCAGCCAAGATCTTTTAGCGGCAGATACGCAGTATTTT
>TRBJ1-1|NA|TRBV20-1|NA
CGPFIGAVNTEAFF
TGCGGCCCCTTTATAGGCGCAGTGAACACTGAAGCTTTCTTT
>TRBJ2-3|TRBD2|TRBV20-1|NA
CSALDWRGDLTDTQYF
TGCAGTGCCCTCGACTGGCGGGGGGATCTCACAGATACGCAGTATTTT
>TRBJ2-7|NA|TRBV3-1|NA
CASSQGYSGSAYEQYF
TGTGCCAGCAGCCAGGGGTATAGCGGTTCAGCCTACGAGCAGTACTTC
>TRBJ2-7|TRBD2|TRBV7-2|NA
CASSLAPGGNEQYF
TGTGCCAGCAGCTTGGCGCCGGGGGGTAACGAGCAGTACTTC
>TRBJ2-7|TRBD2|TRBV3-1|NA
CASSQGFGGRSAYEQYF
TGTGCCAGCAGCCAAGGATTCGGCGGGAGGTCTGCTTACGAGCAGTACTTC
>TRBJ1-2|NA|TRBV12-3/TRBV12-4|few
CASSSGVPAGGYTF
TGTGCCAGCAGCTCCGGAGTCCCAGCAGGTGGCTACACCTTC
>TRBJ1-2|NA|TRBV5-1|NA
CASSRDTLSNYGYTF
TGCGCCAGCAGCAGGGACACCCTCTCTAACTATGGCTACACCTTC
>TRBJ2-7|TRBD1|TRBV7-9|NA
CASSSGTGRAYEQYF
TGTGCCAGCAGCTCCGGGACAGGGAGGGCCTACGAGCAGTACTTC